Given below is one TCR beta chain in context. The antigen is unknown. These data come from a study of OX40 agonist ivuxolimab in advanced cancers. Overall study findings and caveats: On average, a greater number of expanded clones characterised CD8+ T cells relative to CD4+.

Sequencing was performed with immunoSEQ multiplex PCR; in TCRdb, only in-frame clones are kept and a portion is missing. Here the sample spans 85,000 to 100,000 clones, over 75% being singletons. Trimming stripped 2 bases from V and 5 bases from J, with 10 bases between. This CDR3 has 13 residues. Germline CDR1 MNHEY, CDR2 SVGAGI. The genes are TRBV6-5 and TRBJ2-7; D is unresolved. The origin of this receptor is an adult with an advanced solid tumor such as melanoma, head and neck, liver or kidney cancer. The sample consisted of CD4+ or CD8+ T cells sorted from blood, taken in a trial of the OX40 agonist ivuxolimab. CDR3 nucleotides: TGTGCCAGCAGTTACCTCTCAACAAACGAGCAGTACTTC. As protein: CASSYLSTNEQYF.